Here is one T cell receptor beta chain with its context. The specificity of this receptor is unknown. The label giving this sample's time point can be read as: baseline before first vaccination. The vaccinee samples were drawn from two UK trials, COV001 and COV002, one of which was a single-blind randomized controlled phase 2/3 trial testing AZD1222 (ChAdOx1 nCoV-19) in healthy adults. For TCRbeta chain sequencing, PBMC samples from trial participants were taken at day 0 and at day 28 after the second dose. This sample was included in a study of T cell responses to AZD1222 COVID-19 vaccine (dated by TCRdb to 2020 to 2023). General notes on the study: TCR sequencing was performed for roughly 240 trial participants, of whom 207 were given two doses of AZD1222 and around 26 were given two doses of MenACWY control vaccine. Enrollment into the trials was organized by age into subgroups of 18-55, 56-69 and 70-plus years, and those subgroups contained roughly 140, 27 and 60 TCR-sequenced participants, respectively.

The CDR3 regions of human TCRbeta chains were analyzed by immunosequencing. As for the authors' bioinformatics: TCRs in the repertoires were compared against a reference library of SARS-CoV-2-specific TCRs that had been generated with the MIRA antigen-specificity platform. Breadth meant the fraction of unique TCRs that were SARS-CoV-2-associated, whereas depth meant the fraction of total T cells that were SARS-CoV-2-associated. Each spike-specific TCR was assigned to its reactive spike region and to a CD4 or CD8 class using the MIRA data. Log10-transformed breadth and depth values were compared by one-way ANOVA with Sidak's multiple comparisons tests. The immuneACCESS repertoire file appears here via TCRdb, limited to in-frame rearrangements. These files lack a portion of the clones; in checked studies, under half of the deficit traces to unresolved V genes, and the cause of the others is not known. V and J calls plus clone size are reproduced from that table; the DNA served to infer D and trimming. The data table for this sample lists more than 110,000 clones. The ten largest make up over 2% of the sample.

Study-wide findings and limitations: The 56-69-year group was small, and its depth increase did not reach significance, likely because of low power. CD4 TCRs associated with the vaccine covered the entire spike protein, and the dominant responses were in regions 160-218 and 743-854. A significant rise in spike-specific TCR breadth and depth was observed after two AZD1222 doses relative to day 0 and relative to MenACWY recipients. Because no day 14 peak-response samples were available, the repertoires could be characterized only after the peak T cell response. Reportedly, almost half of the unique spike-specific TCRs recognized epitopes lying outside the regions that are mutated in the B.1.351 and B.1.1.7 variants. Conclusions about previously exposed vaccinees were limited because only a handful of AZD1222 recipients were SARS-CoV-2 seropositive at baseline. Participants were mostly white British, with more females than males. The authors suggested clonal diversity may have been underestimated.

Here V drops 6 bases and J drops 2 bases, and the junction holds 10 bases not matched to any gene. From cysteine to phenylalanine, the CDR3 is 16 amino acids long. The kept DNA is CDR3 alone, 48 bases in frame from the first base. Looking up the germline V gene yields CDR1 SNHLY and CDR2 FYNNEI. The chain is made from TRBV2 and TRBJ1-5; TRBD1 matches 7 bases in the middle. This clonotype was obtained from an adult in good health. Sequenced material: peripheral blood. Here the CDR3 is given as CASSRTGRSGNQPQHF. In nucleotide form, the sequence is TGTGCCAGCAGCCGGACAGGTCGGTCGGGCAATCAGCCCCAGCATTTT.